A few counts support the clone carrying this T cell receptor (beta chain). Antigen: not known. This sample includes further DNA sequences coding for the same CDR3. Sequenced by immunoSEQ multiplex PCR; TCRdb stores in-frame clones only, minus some. In the table there are about 73,000 clones, approximately 89% of which are singletons. The sample originates from a study of T cell responses to AZD1222 COVID-19 vaccine. Overall study results and limits: Just five or six AZD1222 recipients were seropositive at baseline. Unmutated variant regions reportedly attract nearly half of all spike-specific TCRs.

The CDR3 is made up of 12 amino acids. Germline CDR1 and CDR2: LGHDT and YNNKEL (reference sequence). With 4 bases removed from V and 1 base from J, the gap between germline ends came to 3 bases. The sequence was collected from an adult who received the AZD1222 COVID-19 vaccine. The material sequenced was peripheral blood, taken 28 days after the second AZD1222 dose. J is TRBJ2-3 and V is TRBV3-1 (or the pseudogene TRBV3-2); D unclear. CDR3 bases: TGTGCCAGCAGCCCCCGCACAGATACGCAGTATTTT. As protein: CASSPRTDTQYF.